Below are 30 T cell receptor beta chains sequenced from a single sample in a study of radiotherapy plus CTLA-4 blockade in lung cancer listed by TCRdb under 2018. Libraries came from the immunoSEQ multiplex PCR assay. TCRdb re-hosts the immuneACCESS table, in-frame sequences only. Its copies lack some clones; in the studies checked, an unresolved V gene accounts for under half of them, and the cause for the rest is not known. Counted in this sample were 27,000 or so clones; roughly three quarters of them appeared once. 20% to 30% of the sample comes from the top ten. The sequences come from peripheral blood, collected from a patient treated with radiotherapy plus ipilimumab. These receptors came from a human donor with non-small cell lung cancer that progressed on radiotherapy plus ipilimumab.

V and J are TRBV7-2 and TRBJ2-7; D possibly corresponds to TRBD1 (6 bases). The ends were cut back, 3 bases at V and 2 bases at J, with 8 bases in the middle. There are 13 residues in the CDR3. Germline CDR1 is SGHTA and CDR2 is FQGNSA. The CDR3 protein is CASSFAGAYEQYF. CDR3 coding DNA: TGTGCCAGCAGCTTCGCAGGGGCCTACGAGCAGTACTTC.

This rearrangement joins TRBV6-5 to TRBJ2-2; possibly TRBD2 for D (6 bases). Germline-derived CDR1 and CDR2 are MNHEY and SVGAGI. This CDR3 has 15 residues. V lost 2 bases, J lost 6 bases, and 13 bases lay in between. Written as DNA, the CDR3 is TGTGCCAGCAGTTACGGCGGGGATGGGGCCGGGGAGCTGTTTTTT. Protein sequence: CASSYGGDGAGELFF.

This clone was observed a few times. This chain joins TRBV5-5 and TRBJ1-1; D remains unclear. Germline V gene lookup returns CDR1 SGHKS and CDR2 YYEKEE (reference sequence). This CDR3 contains 13 residues. Trimming cost V 3 bases and J 3 bases, with 9 bases left between them. This CDR3 is CASSSIGDTEAFF. CDR3 coding DNA: TGTGCCAGCAGCTCTATTGGGGACACTGAAGCTTTCTTT.

The CDR3 coding sequence is TGTGCCAGCAGCCCTTACAGGGGGCTCTACAATGAGCAGTTCTTC. It is translated as CASSPYRGLYNEQFF. The rearrangement joins TRBV4-2 to TRBJ2-1; TRBD1 aligns across 9 bases. The ends lost 4 bases at V and 3 bases at J; junction bases unmatched: 4. Germline CDR1 reads LGHNA; CDR2 reads YNFKEQ. CDR3 length: 15 residues.

Points on this clone: Mismatch with germline at one junction end may stem from a read error. The sample holds other DNA sequences that translate to the same CDR3. The rearrangement uses TRBV11-2 and TRBJ2-1; 9 nucleotides align to TRBD2. In germline, CDR1 is SGHAT, CDR2 FQNNGV. The CDR3 totals 15 residues. The CDR3 DNA reads TGTGCTAGCAGCTCGGGACTAGCCATTACCAATGAGCAGTTCTTC. It specifies CASSSGLAITNEQFF.

Turning to this clone: Other DNA sequences of this sample code for an identical CDR3. V and J are TRBV9 and TRBJ2-1, with a weak D call TRBD2 (6 bases). The germline V and J ends were trimmed by 0 bases and 4 bases, with 14 bases remaining between them. There are 16 residues in the CDR3. Germline V CDR1 and CDR2: SGDLS, YYNGEE. CDR3 nucleotides: TGTGCCAGCAGCGTAGGCGGGGATCCCTCGTACAATGAGCAGTTCTTC. Amino acid sequence: CASSVGGDPSYNEQFF.

This clone was observed a few times. The chain uses TRBV6-1 and TRBJ2-7, with a possible D match to TRBD1 (6 bases). This CDR3 comprises 13 residues. The germline CDR1 and CDR2 sequences are MNHNS and SASEGT. Trimming shortened V by 11 bases and J by 0 bases, and 14 bases separated the two germline ends. The DNA for the CDR3 is TGTGCCGTGCAAGAGGACAGCTCCTACGAGCAGTACTTC. It yields the protein CAVQEDSSYEQYF.

CDR3 in amino acids: CAISEYDYSYEQYF. The CDR3 DNA reads TGTGCCATCAGTGAGTATGACTACTCCTACGAGCAGTACTTC. The gene calls are TRBV10-3 and TRBJ2-7, with D possibly matching TRBD2 (5 bases). The CDR3 is 14 amino acids. Germline V gene sequence: CDR1 ENHRY, CDR2 SYGVKD. V gave up 1 base and J gave up 0 bases, with 7 bases separating them.

The rearrangement joins TRBV5-6 to TRBJ2-7, with no clear D. The CDR3 covers 12 residues. Per the germline V gene, CDR1 is SGHDT and CDR2 is YYEEEE. Trimming stripped 1 base from V and 0 bases from J, with 2 bases between. The CDR3 loop reads CASSLSSYEQYF. CDR3 DNA: TGTGCCAGCAGCTTGAGCTCCTACGAGCAGTACTTC.

The chain recombines TRBV5-5 with TRBJ1-5, with TRBD1 identical over 9 bases. CDR1 SGHKS and CDR2 YYEKEE come from the germline V gene (reference sequence). V was clipped by 3 bases and J by 0 bases; unmatched bases: 7. CDR3 length equals 17 residues. The CDR3 coding sequence is TGTGCCAGCAGCTCCAGGACAGGGGACGATAGCAATCAGCCCCAGCATTTT. Encoded protein: CASSSRTGDDSNQPQHF.

This clone appeared a single time. This chain links TRBV5-6 with TRBJ2-1; D not certain. The CDR3 extends over 12 amino acids. The germline CDR1 and CDR2 sequences are SGHDT and YYEEEE. V lost 0 bases to trimming and J lost 9 bases, with 7 bases between them. CDR3 in DNA: TGTGCCAGCAGCTTGGGAGTGCTTGAGCAGTTCTTC. As protein: CASSLGVLEQFF.

The chain recombines TRBV9 with TRBJ2-7; 10 nucleotides match TRBD2. J was trimmed by 7 bases and V by 0 bases; bases with no gene match: 10. The CDR3 is 16 amino acids. Germline CDR1 is SGDLS and CDR2 is YYNGEE. The CDR3: CASSVDPSGGPGEQYF. DNA of the CDR3: TGTGCCAGCAGCGTAGATCCTAGCGGGGGACCAGGGGAGCAGTACTTC.

The chain's CDR3 is CASSPLGLEQYF. The CDR3 region has the DNA TGTGCCAGCAGCCCACTGGGGTTGGAGCAGTACTTC. The chain combines TRBV7-9 with TRBJ2-7, with no clear D. This CDR3 has 12 amino acids. CDR1 and CDR2 from the germline V gene are SEHNR and FQNEAQ (reference sequence). Trimming removed 5 bases at V and 7 bases at J, with 12 bases between. Complete variable domain (other parts from reference TRBV7-9 and TRBJ2-7): DTGVSQNPRHKITKRGQNVTFRCDPISEHNRLYWYRQTLGQGPEFLTYFQNEAQLEKSRLLSDRFSAERPKGSFSTLEIQRTEQGDSAMYLCASSPLGLEQYFGPGTRLTVT.

This chain uses TRBV4-1 with TRBJ2-5, with D uncertain. The CDR3 has 13 amino acids. Trimming shortened V by 0 bases and J by 1 base, and 3 bases separated the two germline ends. Looked up from germline, CDR1 is MGHRA and CDR2 is YSYEKL. CDR3 region: CASSQETQETQYF. The CDR3 DNA reads as TGCGCCAGCAGCCAAGAGACCCAAGAGACCCAGTACTTC.

The V gene is TRBV9, the J gene TRBJ2-5; no definite D call. V shed 0 bases and J shed 0 bases, with 6 bases lying between them. Germline values: CDR1 SGDLS, CDR2 YYNGEE. The CDR3 runs 14 residues. The CDR3, as DNA: TGTGCCAGCAGCGTAGACCAGTACCAAGAGACCCAGTACTTC. This codes for CASSVDQYQETQYF.

As DNA, the CDR3 is TGTGCCAGCAGCTTCTCCATACTAGCGGGAGGCTACAATGAGCAGTTCTTC. It encodes CASSFSILAGGYNEQFF. J is TRBJ2-1 and V is TRBV5-4, with 12 bases lining up with TRBD2. The CDR3 spans 17 residues. V was pared by 2 bases and J by 3 bases, with 6 bases of the junction left unmatched. Germline lookup yields CDR1 SGHNT and CDR2 YYREEE (reference sequence). Using reference TRBV5-4 and TRBJ2-1 for the parts outside the CDR3, the full variable domain is ETGVTQSPTHLIKTRGQQVTLRCSSQSGHNTVSWYQQALGQGPQFIFQYYREEENGRGNFPPRFSGLQFPNYSSELNVNALELDDSALYLCASSFSILAGGYNEQFFGPGTRLTVL.

This chain joins TRBV2 and TRBJ2-1, with D possibly TRBD2 on 5 matching bases. Germline V gene sequence: CDR1 SNHLY, CDR2 FYNNEI. Trimming shortened V by 3 bases and J by 7 bases, and 13 bases separated the two germline ends. This CDR3 has 14 residues. CDR3 residues: CASSEPRTGNEQFF. CDR3 coding DNA: TGTGCCAGCAGTGAGCCCAGGACGGGGAATGAGCAGTTCTTC.

The rearrangement joins TRBV30 to TRBJ2-2; weak D call: TRBD2 (5 bases). CDR3 length: 16 amino acids. V was shortened by 0 bases and J by 4 bases, with 15 bases between the two germline ends. Germline V CDR1 and CDR2: GTSNPN, SVGIG (reference sequence). In DNA, the CDR3 is TGTGCCTGGAGTGTACGGTTAGTGGAGGCCACCGGGGAGCTGTTTTTT. It specifies CAWSVRLVEATGELFF.

This clone was seen a handful of times. This chain links TRBV10-2 with TRBJ1-2, with D possibly being TRBD1 (6 bases). Germline assignment: CDR1 WSHSY and CDR2 SAAADI. This CDR3 has 13 residues. The V and J ends lost 4 bases and 6 bases respectively, with 12 bases between them. CDR3 coding DNA: TGCGCCAGCAGTGTTATACAGGGAAATGGCTACACCTTC. Protein: CASSVIQGNGYTF.

This clone turned up a few times. V usage is TRBV4-3 and J usage is TRBJ1-1; D may be TRBD1 (5 bases). CDR3 length: 16 amino acids. The ends were cut back, 0 bases at V and 6 bases at J, with 17 bases in the middle. Germline assignment: CDR1 LGHNA and CDR2 YSLEER. CDR3 region: CASSQDGTGEVAEAFF. CDR3 coding DNA: TGCGCCAGCAGCCAAGATGGGACGGGGGAGGTGGCTGAAGCTTTCTTT.

The rearrangement uses TRBV9 and TRBJ2-7; TRBD2 aligns across 8 bases. This CDR3 region has 17 residues. Germline-derived CDR1 and CDR2 are SGDLS and YYNGEE. J was trimmed by 3 bases and V by 4 bases; bases with no gene match: 15. This CDR3 reads CASSPGGGLAGLYEQYF. The CDR3, as DNA: TGTGCCAGCAGCCCCGGGGGAGGGCTAGCGGGCCTCTACGAGCAGTACTTC.

The rearrangement uses TRBV9 and TRBJ1-1; the D gene is possibly TRBD1 (6 bases). The CDR3 length is 11 residues. CDR1 and CDR2 (germline): SGDLS, YYNGEE. The ends were cut back, 2 bases at V and 10 bases at J, with 9 bases in the middle. The CDR3 is CASSVEGGAFF. DNA of the CDR3: TGTGCCAGCAGCGTGGAGGGGGGAGCTTTCTTT.

This clone was found a few times. The chain couples TRBV6-5 to TRBJ1-2, with no clear D. Trimming pared 5 bases from V and 3 bases from J, leaving 10 bases between. Germline V gene sequence: CDR1 MNHEY, CDR2 SVGAGI. The CDR3 runs to 13 residues. The CDR3 region is CASSRNSYYGYTF. The DNA of the CDR3 is TGTGCCAGCAGTCGAAACAGTTACTATGGCTACACCTTC.

The chain is built from TRBV7-6 and TRBJ2-1; 9 bases map to TRBD2. V lost 7 bases to trimming and J lost 5 bases; unmatched junction nucleotides: 9. The CDR3 runs 15 residues. Germline V gene lookup returns CDR1 SGHVS and CDR2 FNYEAQ. The CDR3 coding sequence is TGTGCCAGCACCCCTCCCAGCGGGGGGCACAATGAGCAGTTCTTC. Protein sequence: CASTPPSGGHNEQFF.

V and J are TRBV27 and TRBJ2-7, with 13 bases identical to TRBD2. CDR3 length: 15 amino acids. Trimming cost V 5 bases and J 2 bases; bases outside gene matches: 3. Germline V CDR1 and CDR2: MNHEY, SMNVEV (reference sequence). Here the CDR3 DNA reads TGTGCCAGCAGTACTAGCGGGGGGGGACCCTACGAGCAGTACTTC. It encodes CASSTSGGGPYEQYF.

V usage is TRBV6-1 and J usage is TRBJ2-1, with 8 bases aligning to TRBD1. The germline V gene encodes CDR1 MNHNS and CDR2 SASEGT. The CDR3 has 14 residues. V trimming: 6 bases; J trimming: 4 bases; junction bases outside the gene matches: 5. In nucleotides, the CDR3 is TGTGCCAGCAGCTACGGACAGGGTTACAATGAGCAGTTCTTC. Translating gives CASSYGQGYNEQFF.

This chain connects TRBV4-1 to TRBJ1-2; no firm D call. V was clipped by 1 base and J by 4 bases, with 19 bases between them. The CDR3 contains 17 residues. Germline V gene data show CDR1 as MGHRA and CDR2 as YSYEKL. The CDR3 spells CASSQGEVLTLSYGYTF. The CDR3 DNA sequence: TGCGCCAGCAGCCAAGGGGAGGTCCTTACCCTGTCCTATGGCTACACCTTC.

V usage is TRBV2 and J usage is TRBJ1-2; D remains unclear. The CDR3 has 12 residues. V was trimmed by 1 base and J by 7 bases, leaving 7 bases between them. Germline CDR1 is SNHLY and CDR2 is FYNNEI. The CDR3 DNA sequence: TGTGCCAGCAGTGAAGACGTTAGTGGCTACACCTTC. Translated: CASSEDVSGYTF.

V gene TRBV2 combines with J gene TRBJ1-6; no clear D. The V and J ends lost 2 bases and 9 bases respectively, with 26 bases between them. The CDR3 covers 19 residues. Germline V gene data show CDR1 as SNHLY and CDR2 as FYNNEI. The CDR3 is CASSEHRVDASGVTSPLHF. In DNA form, the CDR3 reads TGTGCCAGCAGTGAACACCGGGTTGATGCGTCGGGCGTCACTTCACCCCTCCACTTT.

This rearrangement joins TRBV7-8 to TRBJ1-1, with a possible D match to TRBD1 (5 bases). The CDR3 is 15 residues long. V was trimmed by 1 base and J by 1 base, leaving 10 bases between them. Germline CDR1 reads SGHVS; CDR2 reads FQNEAQ. CDR3 coding DNA: TGTGCCAGCAGCTTAGGACCAGGGCAGAACACTGAAGCTTTCTTT. Its protein is CASSLGPGQNTEAFF.